The next 19 T cell receptor beta chains were all read from a single sample in a study of cytomegalovirus exposure and HLA in healthy donors. The PCR used 60 Vbeta and 13 Jbeta primers. Assay: immunoSEQ multiplex PCR; the TCRdb copy retains only in-frame clones and omits some. The sample has 100,000 to 150,000 clones; roughly 73% are singletons. The specimen sequenced was PBMCs. These receptors all come from a man between 60 and 70 years old in good health and CMV-seropositive.

The J gene is TRBJ1-1, the V gene TRBV18; D ambiguous. The CDR3 runs 14 residues. CDR1 is KGHSH and CDR2 is LQKENI in the germline V gene. V was clipped by 1 base and J by 4 bases, with 10 bases between them. The CDR3 is CASSPREFGTEAFF. The CDR3 nucleotides read TGTGCCAGCTCACCACGGGAGTTCGGCACTGAAGCTTTCTTT. The full variable domain, rest sourced from reference TRBV18 and TRBJ1-1, is NAGVMQNPRHLVRRRGQEARLRCSPMKGHSHVYWYRQLPEEGLKFMVYLQKENIIDESGMPKERFSAEFPKEGPSILRIQQVVRGDSAAYFCASSPREFGTEAFFGQGTRLTVV.

The gene calls are TRBV28 and TRBJ1-6; TRBD1 matches 7 bases. V was pared by 6 bases and J by 6 bases, with 5 bases of the junction left unmatched. The CDR3 covers 14 residues. Germline lookup yields CDR1 MDHEN and CDR2 SYDVKM. This CDR3 reads CASSRGAGNSPLHF. The CDR3 DNA reads as TGTGCCAGCAGCAGGGGGGCGGGTAATTCACCCCTCCACTTT.

This clone was observed once. This sequence joins TRBV9 and TRBJ1-1; 8 bases align to TRBD1. This CDR3 has 14 amino acids. J lost 4 bases, V lost 6 bases, and 8 bases had no gene match. Germline loops: CDR1 SGDLS, CDR2 YYNGEE. This CDR3 reads CASTRTGSSTEAFF. CDR3 coding DNA: TGTGCCAGCACCCGGACAGGGTCGAGCACTGAAGCTTTCTTT.

This clone turned up a few times. The genes are TRBV6-5 and TRBJ2-6; no firm D call. The CDR3 has 16 amino acids. V lost 2 bases and J lost 1, with 9 bases in between. Germline V lookup: CDR1 MNHEY, CDR2 SVGAGI. The CDR3 sequence is CASSYPGLSGANVLTF. For the CDR3, the DNA is TGTGCCAGCAGTTACCCCGGTCTTTCTGGGGCCAACGTCCTGACTTTC.

In this sample, this clone turned up once. The chain combines TRBV11-2 with TRBJ1-1, with a weak D call TRBD1 (6 bases). Germline CDR1 and CDR2: SGHAT and FQNNGV. The CDR3 contains 16 residues. With 8 bases removed from V and 5 bases from J, the gap between germline ends came to 24 bases. CDR3 DNA: TGTGCCAGCCCAGCAATGGGGGGGACAATTGGGACTGAAGCTTTCTTT. Amino acids: CASPAMGGTIGTEAFF.

The gene calls are TRBV6-6 and TRBJ2-5; no reliable D call. The CDR3 extends over 14 amino acids. Per germline, CDR1 MNHNY and CDR2 SVGAGI (reference sequence). V was pared by 7 bases and J by 2 bases, with 14 bases between. In nucleotides, the CDR3 is TGTGCCAGCACCTCCTCGGGTCGGCAAGAGACCCAGTACTTC. This gives the protein CASTSSGRQETQYF.

The chain joins TRBV7-6 to TRBJ1-3; D is possibly TRBD1 (6 bases). This CDR3 contains 17 residues. V dropped 4 bases and J dropped 2 bases, with 18 bases sitting between them. Germline loops: CDR1 SGHVS, CDR2 FNYEAQ. The CDR3 loop reads CASSYLIGGRTGNTIYF. CDR3 DNA: TGTGCCAGCAGCTATCTGATCGGGGGGCGAACTGGAAACACCATATATTTT. Full variable domain (rest looked up from reference TRBV7-6 and TRBJ1-3): GAGVSQSPRYKVTKRGQDVALRCDPISGHVSLYWYRQALGQGPEFLTYFNYEAQQDKSGLPNDRFSAERPEGSISTLTIQRTEQRDSAMYRCASSYLIGGRTGNTIYFGEGSWLTVV.

The V and J genes are TRBV6-6 and TRBJ2-1; perhaps TRBD1 as D (5 bases). The CDR3 spans 13 residues. Trimming cost V 2 bases and J 5 bases, with 7 bases left between them. Germline V lookup: CDR1 MNHNY, CDR2 SVGAGI (reference sequence). The CDR3 spells CASSYRQNNEQFF. For the CDR3, the DNA is TGTGCCAGCAGTTACCGACAGAACAATGAGCAGTTCTTC.

V and J are TRBV6-1 and TRBJ2-3; a weak D match, TRBD2 (7 bases). Trimming removed 5 bases from V and 2 bases from J, with 14 bases in between. The germline V gene encodes CDR1 MNHNS and CDR2 SASEGT. The CDR3 runs 15 residues. CDR3 in DNA: TGTGCCAGCAGTCGCGGGGGCGGGATCACAGATACGCAGTATTTT. The encoded protein is CASSRGGGITDTQYF.

The chain couples TRBV9 to TRBJ2-3; D gene uncertain. There are 14 residues in the CDR3. V was trimmed by 0 bases and J by 1 base, leaving 6 bases between them. CDR1 SGDLS and CDR2 YYNGEE come from the germline V gene. The CDR3 sequence is CASSVVAGTDTQYF. The CDR3 bases are TGTGCCAGCAGCGTAGTGGCAGGCACAGATACGCAGTATTTT.

This clone was observed a single time. The V call is TRBV27, the J call TRBJ2-7; 8 bases agree with TRBD1. Germline values: CDR1 MNHEY, CDR2 SMNVEV (reference sequence). The J segment lost 7 bases and the V segment lost 5 bases, leaving 10 bases of the junction unmatched. The CDR3 is 14 amino acids. DNA for the CDR3: TGTGCCAGCAGTACCCCGCCAGGGGGCGGTGAGCAGTACTTC. It codes for CASSTPPGGGEQYF.

The rearrangement links TRBV5-4 to TRBJ2-7, with 8 bases fitting TRBD2. Germline values: CDR1 SGHNT, CDR2 YYREEE (reference sequence). The V segment lost 2 bases and the J segment 5 bases; nucleotides outside the gene matches: 3. The CDR3 extends over 13 amino acids. This CDR3 reads CASSFPGGDEQYF. The CDR3 bases are TGTGCCAGCAGCTTCCCCGGGGGGGACGAGCAGTACTTC.

The rearrangement joins TRBV4-1 to TRBJ2-2, with a tentative D call TRBD2 (6 bases). The V end lost 4 bases, the J end lost 0 bases, and 12 bases lay between the germline ends. The CDR3 consists of 16 residues. Germline values: CDR1 MGHRA, CDR2 YSYEKL. CDR3 nucleotides: TGCGCCAGCAGCCCAGGGCCGGGGGCGAACACCGGGGAGCTGTTTTTT. Translating it yields CASSPGPGANTGELFF.

The V and J genes are TRBV7-3 and TRBJ2-3; 10 bases are shared with TRBD2. Germline V CDR1 and CDR2: SGHTA, FQGTGA. The V segment lost 3 bases and the J segment 5 bases; nucleotides outside the gene matches: 5. The CDR3 totals 15 residues. As DNA, the CDR3 is TGTGCCAGCAGCTTGAGCGGGGGGGCAGTAGATACGCAGTATTTT. Residues: CASSLSGGAVDTQYF.

The V call is TRBV28, the J call TRBJ2-3, with 7 bases fitting TRBD1. This CDR3 spans 15 amino acids. V gave up 7 bases and J gave up 3 bases; unmatched junction bases: 10. Germline lookup yields CDR1 MDHEN and CDR2 SYDVKM. The chain's CDR3 is CASTSPQGFTDTQYF. CDR3 in DNA: TGTGCCAGCACCTCCCCACAGGGGTTTACAGATACGCAGTATTTT.

V usage is TRBV7-8 and J usage is TRBJ2-7, with 8 bases lining up with TRBD1. Germline-derived CDR1 and CDR2 are SGHVS and FQNEAQ. The junction had 8 bases not matched to a gene; V was cut back by 0 bases and J by 4 bases. The length of the CDR3 is 16 residues. CDR3 loop: CASSLATGQAFYEQYF. The CDR3 DNA follows: TGTGCCAGCAGCTTAGCGACGGGACAGGCCTTTTACGAGCAGTACTTC.

The chain has TRBV29-1 and TRBJ1-1, with D maybe TRBD1 (6 bases). CDR1 is SQVTM, CDR2 ANQGSEA, per germline. CDR3 length: 13 amino acids. Between the trimmed V and J ends, which lost 4 bases and 4 bases, there was a span of 13 bases. The CDR3 region has the DNA TGCAGCGTTGCGAGACAGGACGGCACTGAAGCTTTCTTT. It is translated as CSVARQDGTEAFF.

The genes are TRBV2 and TRBJ1-5; TRBD1 matches at 9 bases. Germline loops: CDR1 SNHLY, CDR2 FYNNEI. Trimming took 6 bases from V and 7 from J; bases not matched to a gene: 13. The CDR3 runs to 16 residues. In nucleotides, the CDR3 is TGTGCCAGCAGCAAAGATCGGGACAGGGCAGGGCAGCCCCAGCATTTT. It codes for CASSKDRDRAGQPQHF.

This clone was counted only a few times. CDR3 coding DNA: TGTGCCAGCAGTCCCCCCGCCAGGGTGAATGGAGAGACCCAGTACTTC. It yields the protein CASSPPARVNGETQYF. The chain joins TRBV7-9 to TRBJ2-5, with D perhaps TRBD1 (5 bases). The V gene's germline CDR1 is SEHNR and CDR2 FQNEAQ (reference sequence). V dropped 6 bases and J dropped 4 bases, with 21 bases sitting between them. The CDR3 loop spans 16 amino acids.